These T cell receptor beta chains were read from a single sample in a study of cytomegalovirus exposure and HLA in healthy donors. TCRdb's table, derived via immunoSEQ multiplex PCR, lists solely in-frame clones and lacks some. Of over 85,000 clones detected, over 65% appear once; the ten largest clones hold roughly 12%. The sequencing sample was made of PBMCs. The receptor set was obtained from a man aged 25 to 45 in good health and CMV-seropositive. Both conserved end residues are part of each CDR3. A D gene is named only where the DNA matches it firmly. Some rows have no size entry. The others give once, few or many, or a class for an expanded clone.

CDR3nt: TGTGCCAGCAAAGGGACAGGGCTCTACGAGCAGTACTTC
CDR3aa: CASKGTGLYEQYF
v_gene: TRBV2
d_gene: TRBD1
abundance: once
len: 13
j_gene: TRBJ2-7

CDR3nt: TGTGCCAGCAGCCTTCCTAACAGGGGGATGTTCATGAACACTGAAGCTTTCTTT
CDR3aa: CASSLPNRGMFMNTEAFF
v_gene: TRBV13
d_gene: TRBD1
abundance: .
len: 18
j_gene: TRBJ1-1

CDR3nt: TGTGCCAGCAGTGAGCAGAATCAGCCCCAGCATTTT
CDR3aa: CASSEQNQPQHF
v_gene: TRBV2
d_gene: .
abundance: .
len: 12
j_gene: TRBJ1-5

CDR3nt: TGCGCCAGCAGCAACAACAGGGACGGGGAGCTGTTTTTT
CDR3aa: CASSNNRDGELFF
v_gene: TRBV4-1
d_gene: .
abundance: .
len: 13
j_gene: TRBJ2-2

CDR3nt: TGTGCCAGTCAGGGGGCTAGCGGACCTTACAATGAGCAGTTCTTC
CDR3aa: CASQGASGPYNEQFF
v_gene: TRBV19
d_gene: .
abundance: once
len: 15
j_gene: TRBJ2-1

CDR3nt: TGCGCCAGCAGCAAAGCGGGCACCGGGGAGCTGTTTTTT
CDR3aa: CASSKAGTGELFF
v_gene: TRBV4-1
d_gene: .
abundance: .
len: 13
j_gene: TRBJ2-2

CDR3nt: TGTGCCAGCAGTTACGCTGGTCAGGTTGAAGCTTTCTTT
CDR3aa: CASSYAGQVEAFF
v_gene: TRBV6-5
d_gene: .
abundance: .
len: 13
j_gene: TRBJ1-1

CDR3nt: TGTGCCAGCACCCGGACAGGGGCCTCCTACAATGAGCAGTTCTTC
CDR3aa: CASTRTGASYNEQFF
v_gene: TRBV6-5
d_gene: TRBD1
abundance: .
len: 15
j_gene: TRBJ2-1

CDR3nt: TGTGCCAGCAGCCTGACAGGGGGCGCGGGCGGAAACACCATATATTTT
CDR3aa: CASSLTGGAGGNTIYF
v_gene: TRBV7-2
d_gene: TRBD1
abundance: .
len: 16
j_gene: TRBJ1-3

CDR3nt: TGTGCCAGCAGGGAGAGGCGGTGGAACACTGAAGCTTTCTTT
CDR3aa: CASRERRWNTEAFF
v_gene: TRBV6-5
d_gene: .
abundance: .
len: 14
j_gene: TRBJ1-1

CDR3nt: TGTGCCAGCAGACGACGCGCAGGGGGCACAGATACGCAGTATTTT
CDR3aa: CASRRRAGGTDTQYF
v_gene: TRBV6-5
d_gene: .
abundance: .
len: 15
j_gene: TRBJ2-3

CDR3nt: TGTGCCAGCAGCTCTTCCCCCCGGGACAGGGTTCATGGCTACACCTTC
CDR3aa: CASSSSPRDRVHGYTF
v_gene: TRBV9
d_gene: TRBD1
abundance: .
len: 16
j_gene: TRBJ1-2

CDR3nt: TGTGCCAGCAGCTGGGACTCAATATCCAACGAGCAGTACTTC
CDR3aa: CASSWDSISNEQYF
v_gene: TRBV7-9
d_gene: .
abundance: .
len: 14
j_gene: TRBJ2-7

CDR3nt: TGTGCCAGCAGCCTCCCCGGGACTCCAGCCTACGAACAGTACTTC
CDR3aa: CASSLPGTPAYEQYF
v_gene: TRBV5-4
d_gene: .
abundance: .
len: 15
j_gene: TRBJ2-7

CDR3nt: TGTGCCAGCAGTCTAGGGGGCTCCTACGAGCAGTACTTC
CDR3aa: CASSLGGSYEQYF
v_gene: TRBV11-3
d_gene: .
abundance: few
len: 13
j_gene: TRBJ2-7

CDR3nt: TGTGCCAGCAGCTTGGTCACTGACTATTTCACCGGGGAGCTGTTTTTT
CDR3aa: CASSLVTDYFTGELFF
v_gene: TRBV5-6
d_gene: .
abundance: .
len: 16
j_gene: TRBJ2-2

CDR3nt: TGTGCCAGCAGTTTAAGCGAGTATGAAGCTTTCTTT
CDR3aa: CASSLSEYEAFF
v_gene: TRBV28
d_gene: .
abundance: .
len: 12
j_gene: TRBJ1-1

CDR3nt: TGTGCCAGCTCACCTCGGGGAGCTAGCGGGGGTCATGAGCAGTTCTTC
CDR3aa: CASSPRGASGGHEQFF
v_gene: TRBV18
d_gene: TRBD2
abundance: .
len: 16
j_gene: TRBJ2-1

CDR3nt: TGTGCCACCAGCAGAGCGGGGGACCCCTACAATGAGCAGTTCTTC
CDR3aa: CATSRAGDPYNEQFF
v_gene: TRBV15
d_gene: .
abundance: .
len: 15
j_gene: TRBJ2-1

CDR3nt: TGTGCCAGCAGCTCACCAGGGGGAAACACCATATATTTT
CDR3aa: CASSSPGGNTIYF
v_gene: TRBV7-6
d_gene: .
abundance: once
len: 13
j_gene: TRBJ1-3

CDR3nt: TGTGCCAGCAGTTACCCGACTGGGGGCGGCGGCTACACCTTC
CDR3aa: CASSYPTGGGGYTF
v_gene: TRBV6-5
d_gene: .
abundance: .
len: 14
j_gene: TRBJ1-2

CDR3nt: TGTGCCAGCAGCTTAGTGGTGGGACAGGGGTCGGGCACCGGGGAGCTGTTTTTT
CDR3aa: CASSLVVGQGSGTGELFF
v_gene: TRBV11-3
d_gene: TRBD1
abundance: .
len: 18
j_gene: TRBJ2-2

CDR3nt: TGTGCCAGTAGTTGGGGACAGGGACGTGAAAAACTGTTTTTT
CDR3aa: CASSWGQGREKLFF
v_gene: TRBV19
d_gene: TRBD1
abundance: .
len: 14
j_gene: TRBJ1-4

CDR3nt: TGTGCCAGTAGTATCGGGATAGGGACAGGGCCATACGAGCAGTACTTC
CDR3aa: CASSIGIGTGPYEQYF
v_gene: TRBV19
d_gene: TRBD1
abundance: .
len: 16
j_gene: TRBJ2-7

CDR3nt: TGTGCCAGCAATGCAGGGACTACCAATGAGCAGTTCTTC
CDR3aa: CASNAGTTNEQFF
v_gene: TRBV6-5
d_gene: TRBD2
abundance: .
len: 13
j_gene: TRBJ2-1

CDR3nt: TGTGCCAGCAGCTTAGGGGGGACAGGGGGACCCAATCAGCCCCAGCATTTT
CDR3aa: CASSLGGTGGPNQPQHF
v_gene: TRBV11-3
d_gene: TRBD1
abundance: .
len: 17
j_gene: TRBJ1-5

CDR3nt: TGTGCCAGCAGCGTAGCTGGGGGCCCGGGGGGGGAGCTGTTTTTT
CDR3aa: CASSVAGGPGGELFF
v_gene: TRBV9
d_gene: .
abundance: few
len: 15
j_gene: TRBJ2-2

CDR3nt: TGCAGCGTTTACCACCGGGACAGGGACACGAGCTACACCTTC
CDR3aa: CSVYHRDRDTSYTF
v_gene: TRBV29-1
d_gene: TRBD1
abundance: few
len: 14
j_gene: TRBJ1-2

CDR3nt: TGTGCCAGCACTGCCCAGGGCGATTCACCCCTCCACTTT
CDR3aa: CASTAQGDSPLHF
v_gene: TRBV7-8
d_gene: .
abundance: .
len: 13
j_gene: TRBJ1-6

CDR3nt: TGTGCCAGTAGTATTCGGGGGAACACCGGGGAGCTGTTTTTT
CDR3aa: CASSIRGNTGELFF
v_gene: TRBV19
d_gene: .
abundance: .
len: 14
j_gene: TRBJ2-2

CDR3nt: TGTGCCAGCAGTGAGTCTGGGACAGGGGGCTTCACAGATACGCAGTATTTT
CDR3aa: CASSESGTGGFTDTQYF
v_gene: TRBV6-1
d_gene: TRBD1
abundance: .
len: 17
j_gene: TRBJ2-3

CDR3nt: TGCGCCAGCAGCTCCCAGGGGGCGCAGAACACTGAAGCTTTCTTT
CDR3aa: CASSSQGAQNTEAFF
v_gene: TRBV5-1
d_gene: TRBD1
abundance: .
len: 15
j_gene: TRBJ1-1

CDR3nt: TGCGCCAGCAGCCAAGAGGGGAGCCTAACCCCAACAGATACGCAGTATTTT
CDR3aa: CASSQEGSLTPTDTQYF
v_gene: TRBV4-1
d_gene: .
abundance: .
len: 17
j_gene: TRBJ2-3

CDR3nt: TGTGCCAGCAGCCAAGCGGCAAGTCGGGGTCGCGCCTACGAGCAGTACTTC
CDR3aa: CASSQAASRGRAYEQYF
v_gene: TRBV4-2
d_gene: .
abundance: once
len: 17
j_gene: TRBJ2-7

CDR3nt: TGTGCCAGCAGCTGGGGACTTTCCTACAATGAGCAGTTCTTC
CDR3aa: CASSWGLSYNEQFF
v_gene: TRBV27
d_gene: .
abundance: once
len: 14
j_gene: TRBJ2-1

CDR3nt: TGTGCCATCACGGGGGGGGTAGGTGAAAAACTGTTTTTT
CDR3aa: CAITGGVGEKLFF
v_gene: TRBV10-3
d_gene: .
abundance: .
len: 13
j_gene: TRBJ1-4

CDR3nt: TGTGCCAGCACCCGAGGGAGGGTAGGGAACACCGGGGAGCTGTTTTTT
CDR3aa: CASTRGRVGNTGELFF
v_gene: TRBV5-8
d_gene: TRBD2
abundance: .
len: 16
j_gene: TRBJ2-2

CDR3nt: TGCAGCGCCATTACAGGGGCTAGCTCCTACAATGAGCAGTTCTTC
CDR3aa: CSAITGASSYNEQFF
v_gene: TRBV29-1
d_gene: TRBD1
abundance: .
len: 15
j_gene: TRBJ2-1

CDR3nt: TGTGCCAGCAGCTTAGGCGGGGAAGCTTTCTTT
CDR3aa: CASSLGGEAFF
v_gene: TRBV7-9
d_gene: .
abundance: .
len: 11
j_gene: TRBJ1-1

CDR3nt: TGCGCCAGCAGCCAAGTAGCTCCACCGGGGAGCACCGGGGAGCTGTTTTTT
CDR3aa: CASSQVAPPGSTGELFF
v_gene: TRBV4-3
d_gene: .
abundance: .
len: 17
j_gene: TRBJ2-2

CDR3nt: TGTGCCAGCAGCTTAGGGTTAGATTGGCAAGAGACCCAGTACTTC
CDR3aa: CASSLGLDWQETQYF
v_gene: TRBV7-2
d_gene: .
abundance: .
len: 15
j_gene: TRBJ2-5

CDR3nt: TGTGCCAGCAGCGGACAGGGTTTAAGTTCACCCCTCCACTTT
CDR3aa: CASSGQGLSSPLHF
v_gene: TRBV9
d_gene: TRBD1
abundance: .
len: 14
j_gene: TRBJ1-6

CDR3nt: TGTGCCAGCAGCGAGGGGGCTCGGCAAGAGACCCAGTACTTC
CDR3aa: CASSEGARQETQYF
v_gene: TRBV7-9
d_gene: TRBD1
abundance: .
len: 14
j_gene: TRBJ2-5